Below are 29 T cell receptor beta chains sequenced from a single sample in a study of identical twins. MiXCR, applied by TCRdb to the 5' RACE reads, yields one record per CDR3 protein. This sample has around 550,000 distinct CDR3 sequences, with 12% to 15% found just once. This sample also belongs to another study, concerning yellow fever vaccine responses in identical twins.

The sequencing input was CD4+ T cells sorted from blood. These receptors came from a woman aged 18-29 years in good health.

The gene calls are TRBV2 and TRBJ2-1; TRBD2 aligns across 10 bases. The CDR3 covers 17 residues. V gave up 4 bases and J gave up 3 bases; unmatched junction bases: 9. CDR1 is SNHLY, CDR2 FYNNEI, per germline. The CDR3 DNA sequence: TGTGCCAGCAGTGGTAGCGGACTAGCGGAACGCTACAATGAGCAGTTCTTC. It specifies CASSGSGLAERYNEQFF.

This clonotype has ten or more counts. The chain is built from TRBV12-3 or TRBV12-4 and TRBJ1-1; tentative D call: TRBD1 (6 bases). The V end lost 3 bases, the J end lost 11 bases, and 16 bases lay between the germline ends. This CDR3 region has 13 residues. Written as DNA, the CDR3 is TGTGCCAGCAGTTTGGGACGGGACACTGTGGCTTTCTTT. As protein: CASSLGRDTVAFF.

This clonotype was observed a handful of times. This chain links TRBV5-1 with TRBJ2-5, with 14 bases lining up with TRBD2. The germline V gene encodes CDR1 SGHRS and CDR2 YFSETQ. This CDR3 comprises 17 residues. Trimming cost V 1 base and J 1 base; bases outside gene matches: 3. CDR3 nucleotides: TGCGCCAGCAGCTTGCCGGGGACTAGCGGGGGCCAAGAGACCCAGTACTTC. Its protein is CASSLPGTSGGQETQYF.

The genes are TRBV5-1 and TRBJ2-2; no clear D gene. Trimming took off 2 bases at V and 2 bases at J, with 19 bases between the two ends. The CDR3 runs to 18 residues. Per the germline V gene, CDR1 is SGHRS and CDR2 is YFSETQ. The CDR3 reads CASSFRSPGAGNTGELFF. The DNA of the CDR3 is TGCGCCAGCAGCTTTAGATCCCCAGGAGCAGGCAACACCGGGGAGCTGTTTTTT.

The chain combines TRBV27 with TRBJ2-5; 7 bases agree with TRBD1. CDR3 length: 14 residues. The germline CDR1 and CDR2 sequences are MNHEY and SMNVEV (reference sequence). Trimming removed 5 bases from V and 2 bases from J; junction bases left unmatched: 5. Here the CDR3 DNA reads TGTGCCAGCAGTAGGGGGCTCAGGCAAGAGACCCAGTACTTC. Protein sequence: CASSRGLRQETQYF.

There are many counts of this clonotype. The CDR3 loop is CAIREAGDEKLFF. The DNA for the CDR3 is TGTGCCATCCGAGAAGCAGGCGATGAAAAACTGTTTTTT. The chain uses TRBV10-3 and TRBJ1-4; D is uncertain. V dropped 8 bases and J dropped 6 bases, with 13 bases sitting between them. The CDR3 has 13 amino acids. Germline V gene sequence: CDR1 ENHRY, CDR2 SYGVKD.

This clonotype has ten or more counts. The chain joins TRBV12-3 or TRBV12-4 to TRBJ1-1, with D tentatively TRBD1 (6 bases). This CDR3 has 15 amino acids. Trimming pared 1 base from V and 0 bases from J, leaving 9 bases between. This CDR3 is CASSLVGQMNTEAFF. Here the CDR3 DNA reads TGTGCCAGCAGTTTAGTTGGACAGATGAACACTGAAGCTTTCTTT.

V usage is TRBV28 and J usage is TRBJ2-3; D unresolved. In germline, CDR1 is MDHEN, CDR2 SYDVKM. V was trimmed by 3 bases and J by 9 bases, leaving 10 bases between them. The length of the CDR3 is 12 residues. CDR3 DNA sequence: TGTGCCAGCAGTTTGAAGCTTGGCACGCAGTATTTT. As protein: CASSLKLGTQYF. Filled out from reference TRBV28 and TRBJ2-3, the complete variable domain reads DVKVTQSSRYLVKRTGEKVFLECVQDMDHENMFWYRQDPGLGLRLIYFSYDVKMKEKGDIPEGYSVSREKKERFSLILESASTNQTSMYLCASSLKLGTQYFGPGTRLTVL.

This rearrangement joins TRBV3-1 to TRBJ2-7; 9 bases align to TRBD2. Losses at the gene ends were 1 base for V and 4 bases for J; bases not matched to a gene: 5. Germline CDR1 reads LGHDT; CDR2 reads YNNKEL (reference sequence). This CDR3 contains 15 residues. CDR3 DNA: TGTGCCAGCAGCCAAGGGCTAGCGGGGCTGTACGAGCAGTACGTC. Protein product: CASSQGLAGLYEQYV.

In this sample, this clonotype turned up a few times. The chain uses TRBV27 and TRBJ2-5; no firm D call. CDR1 and CDR2 (germline): MNHEY, SMNVEV (reference sequence). The CDR3 spans 14 residues. V lost 6 bases, J lost 1 base, and 12 bases lay in between. CDR3 amino acids: CASSQHRAQETQYF. The CDR3 coding sequence is TGTGCCAGCAGCCAGCACCGGGCCCAAGAGACCCAGTACTTC.

The rearrangement uses TRBV3-1 and TRBJ2-5; no clear D gene. V was trimmed by 1 base and J by 4 bases, leaving 16 bases between them. The CDR3 sequence is 16 residues long. Looked up from germline, CDR1 is LGHDT and CDR2 is YNNKEL (reference sequence). CDR3 amino acids: CASSQGWAEWRETQYF. In DNA, the CDR3 is TGTGCCAGCAGCCAAGGTTGGGCAGAGTGGCGAGAGACCCAGTACTTC.

The rearrangement uses TRBV11-2 and TRBJ2-5, with 13 bases lining up with TRBD2. CDR1 and CDR2 from the germline V gene are SGHAT and FQNNGV. The trim removed 5 bases at V and 6 bases at J, leaving 18 bases unmatched. The CDR3 loop spans 19 amino acids. The CDR3 region is CASSRGTSGNSFGGKTQYF. In DNA form, the CDR3 reads TGTGCCAGCAGCCGCGGGACTAGCGGGAACTCTTTTGGAGGGAAGACCCAGTACTTC.

In its sample, this clonotype was seen a few times. The V call is TRBV20-1, the J call TRBJ2-3, with no clear D. Germline V gene data show CDR1 as DFQATT and CDR2 as SNEGSKA (reference sequence). The CDR3 spans 15 residues. V lost 1 base to trimming and J lost 0 bases, with 11 bases between them. CDR3: CSARGPPVSTDTQYF. The DNA of the CDR3 is TGCAGTGCTAGAGGTCCCCCAGTGAGCACAGATACGCAGTATTTT.

The V and J genes are TRBV29-1 and TRBJ2-2; 15 bases fit TRBD2. The junction had 5 bases not matched to a gene; V was cut back by 1 base and J by 5 bases. The CDR3 contains 17 residues. CDR1 and CDR2 (germline): SQVTM, ANQGSEA. DNA for the CDR3: TGCAGCGTTGAAGGGGGACTAGCGGGAGGCTCGACCGGGGAGCTGTTTTTT. This translates into CSVEGGLAGGSTGELFF.

This clonotype appeared a few times. The genes are TRBV7-9 and TRBJ2-2; no reliable D call. CDR1 SEHNR and CDR2 FQNEAQ come from the germline V gene (reference sequence). The CDR3 has 15 residues. Between the trimmed V and J ends, which lost 0 bases and 5 bases, there was a span of 10 bases. The chain's CDR3 is CASSLAVSTTGELFF. In DNA form, the CDR3 reads TGTGCCAGCAGCTTAGCGGTCAGTACGACCGGGGAGCTGTTTTTT.

The chain employs TRBV7-8 and TRBJ2-2; TRBD1 matches 9 bases. The CDR3 length is 16 residues. The V gene end was trimmed by 3 bases and the J gene end by 5 bases; junction bases not matched to a gene: 7. Per the germline V gene, CDR1 is SGHVS and CDR2 is FQNEAQ. The CDR3 DNA reads as TGTGCCAGCAGCTTGATTACAGGGGGCGCGACCGGGGAGCTGTTTTTT. This codes for CASSLITGGATGELFF.

J is TRBJ2-1 and V is TRBV6-5; TRBD2 agrees at 8 bases. V lost 2 bases and J lost 4; bases outside the gene matches: 7. Looked up from germline, CDR1 is MNHEY and CDR2 is SVGAGI. This CDR3 has 16 residues. This CDR3 reads CASSYTPPGGYNEQFF. The DNA for the CDR3 is TGTGCCAGCAGTTACACCCCCCCGGGGGGGTACAATGAGCAGTTCTTC.

As concerns this clonotype: A much larger clone is a single base away; this may be a read error. The chain joins TRBV12-3 or TRBV12-4 to TRBJ1-1; D is possibly TRBD1 (6 bases). CDR3 size: 13 residues. With 3 bases removed from V and 5 bases from J, the gap between germline ends came to 10 bases. Written as DNA, the CDR3 is TGTGCCAGCAGTTTTCAGGGGAGGACTGAAGCTTTCTTT. It specifies CASSFQGRTEAFF.

The J gene is TRBJ2-7, the V gene TRBV2; 7 bases match TRBD1. Trimming removed 10 bases from V and 7 bases from J; junction bases left unmatched: 19. The CDR3 has 15 residues. CDR1 SNHLY and CDR2 FYNNEI come from the germline V gene. CDR3 amino acids: CATADGQVAGLEQYV. In DNA form, the CDR3 reads TGTGCCACGGCTGACGGACAGGTCGCCGGCCTGGAGCAGTACGTC.

This clonotype was counted between two and nine times. This chain's CDR3 is CSVVFGVGASSYNEQFF. For the CDR3, the DNA is TGCAGCGTTGTGTTTGGGGTGGGGGCTAGCTCCTACAATGAGCAGTTCTTC. This rearrangement joins TRBV29-1 to TRBJ2-1; D is perhaps TRBD1 (6 bases). The V and J ends lost 4 bases and 0 bases respectively, with 19 bases between them. The CDR3 has 17 amino acids. From germline, CDR1 is SQVTM and CDR2 ANQGSEA.

This clonotype was recorded a few times. The chain uses TRBV2 and TRBJ2-2, with TRBD1 identical over 8 bases. Germline V gives CDR1 SNHLY, CDR2 FYNNEI. With 10 bases clipped from V and 4 bases from J, the junction kept 8 bases outside the gene matches. This CDR3 is built from 14 residues. The chain's CDR3 is CATGQADATGELFF. CDR3 nucleotides: TGTGCCACGGGACAGGCGGACGCCACCGGGGAGCTGTTTTTT.

This clonotype turned up a few times. The chain couples TRBV28 to TRBJ2-1; the match to TRBD2 covers 9 bases. Per the germline V gene, CDR1 is MDHEN and CDR2 is SYDVKM. The CDR3 length is 16 residues. The ends lost 7 bases at V and 7 bases at J; junction bases unmatched: 14. CDR3 DNA sequence: TGTGCCAGCACCTTTAGCGGGAGTTTATCATCTAATGAGCAGTTCTTC. Protein sequence: CASTFSGSLSSNEQFF.

V and J are TRBV6-2 or TRBV6-3 and TRBJ2-5; either TRBD1 or TRBD2 may fit D (6 bases each). Deletions cut 6 bases from V and 4 bases from J, with 18 bases between. The CDR3 contains 15 residues. Germline loops: CDR1 MNHEY, CDR2 SVGEGT. As DNA, the CDR3 is TGTGCCAGCAGGAATCCAACTAGCAGGGGAGAGACCCAGTACTTC. Protein product: CASRNPTSRGETQYF.

The chain is built from TRBV12-3 or TRBV12-4 and TRBJ2-1; 7 nucleotides agree with TRBD2. With V trimmed by 5 bases and J by 7 bases, 14 bases remained unmatched. The CDR3 is 16 residues long. CDR3 region: CASSPSGKHFRNEQFF. In DNA, the CDR3 is TGTGCCAGCAGTCCTAGCGGCAAGCACTTTAGGAATGAGCAGTTCTTC.

This clonotype has a count of ten or more. The genes are TRBV28 and TRBJ1-1, with 10 bases fitting TRBD1. Germline V gives CDR1 MDHEN, CDR2 SYDVKM. The length of the CDR3 is 13 residues. J gave up 9 bases and V 6 bases, and 7 bases lay outside the gene matches. This CDR3 is CASRSGQGDKAFF. Written as DNA, the CDR3 is TGTGCCAGCAGGTCAGGACAGGGGGATAAAGCTTTCTTT.

The V and J genes are TRBV5-1 and TRBJ2-3; D gene ambiguous. Germline assignment: CDR1 SGHRS and CDR2 YFSETQ. Deletions cut 4 bases from V and 4 bases from J, with 13 bases between. CDR3 length: 14 amino acids. The CDR3 protein is CASSLGSAPDTQYF. In DNA form, the CDR3 reads TGCGCCAGCAGCCTAGGATCGGCCCCAGATACGCAGTATTTT.

The rearrangement links TRBV19 to TRBJ1-4; 7 nucleotides align to TRBD1. V was pared by 5 bases and J by 7 bases, with 7 bases of the junction left unmatched. This CDR3 has 14 residues. CDR1 is LNHDA, CDR2 SQIVND, per germline (reference sequence). The CDR3 nucleotides are TGTGCCAGTAGTCCGGGACAGTTGGGTGAAAAACTGTTTTTT. Translating gives CASSPGQLGEKLFF.

The sample holds a few counts of this clonotype. The gene calls are TRBV5-1 and TRBJ2-2; 7 bases are shared with TRBD2. Germline V gene sequence: CDR1 SGHRS, CDR2 YFSETQ. This CDR3 has 16 amino acids. The J segment lost 4 bases and the V segment lost 3 bases, leaving 9 bases of the junction unmatched. CDR3 sequence reads: CASSWAVTSTTGELFF. Here the CDR3 DNA reads TGCGCCAGCAGCTGGGCTGTGACTAGCACCACCGGGGAGCTGTTTTTT. Full variable domain (outside the CDR3, taken from reference TRBV5-1 and TRBJ2-2): KAGVTQTPRYLIKTRGQQVTLSCSPISGHRSVSWYQQTPGQGLQFLFEYFSETQRNKGNFPGRFSGRQFSNSRSEMNVSTLELGDSALYLCASSWAVTSTTGELFFGEGSRLTVL.

This clonotype was detected ten times or more. The chain couples TRBV5-1 to TRBJ1-1; weak D call: TRBD1 (6 bases). Germline V CDR1 and CDR2: SGHRS, YFSETQ. Trimming pared 4 bases from V and 5 bases from J, leaving 15 bases between. The CDR3 is made up of 14 amino acids. CDR3 in amino acids: CASSIGGGRTEAFF. CDR3 nucleotides: TGCGCCAGCAGCATTGGCGGGGGGCGTACTGAAGCTTTCTTT.